The 17 T cell receptor beta chains presented below share a single source sample, sequenced in a study of early T cells in non-severe SARS-CoV-2 infection. TCRdb recomputed calls from the 5' RACE reads with MiXCR, one row per CDR3 protein. The sample yields about 110,000 distinct CDR3 sequences, around 10% seen once. The sample taken for sequencing was whole blood. These receptors originate from an adult who was a healthcare worker with PCR-confirmed SARS-CoV-2 infection or an uninfected control (not recorded which).

This clonotype occurred many times. The chain employs TRBV9 and TRBJ2-3, with D maybe TRBD2 (7 bases). Looked up from germline, CDR1 is SGDLS and CDR2 is YYNGEE. V was shortened by 6 bases and J by 0 bases, with 11 bases between the two germline ends. This CDR3 contains 14 residues. The CDR3 protein is CASKGGLSTDTQYF. CDR3 coding DNA: TGTGCCAGCAAGGGGGGGCTTAGCACAGATACGCAGTATTTT.

This clonotype was found many times. V and J are TRBV20-1 and TRBJ2-7; 11 bases are a match to TRBD2. This CDR3 is built from 15 residues. The J segment lost 4 bases and the V segment lost 0 bases, leaving 5 bases of the junction unmatched. Per germline, CDR1 DFQATT and CDR2 SNEGSKA (reference sequence). CDR3 sequence: CSARDGTSGGYEQYF. CDR3 sequence (DNA): TGCAGTGCTAGAGACGGGACTAGCGGTGGGTACGAGCAGTACTTC.

This clonotype was picked up a small number of times. The chain carries TRBV6-6 and TRBJ1-2, with 8 bases aligning to TRBD1. Trimming at V came to 7 bases and at J to 3 bases, leaving 13 bases not matched to a gene. The CDR3 has 16 residues. CDR1 and CDR2 from the germline V gene are MNHNY and SVGAGI (reference sequence). The CDR3 bases are TGTGCCAGCACCACCCCGGACAGGGAGGTTCACTATGGCTACACCTTC. This encodes CASTTPDREVHYGYTF.

This clonotype has at least ten counts. This chain connects TRBV6-6 to TRBJ2-1; D may match TRBD1 or TRBD2 (5 bases each). The CDR3 extends over 15 amino acids. The V end lost 6 bases, the J end lost 2 bases, and 14 bases lay between the germline ends. The germline V gene encodes CDR1 MNHNY and CDR2 SVGAGI (reference sequence). In DNA, the CDR3 is TGTGCCAGCAGCCGGGGTCAGGGACCCTACAATGAGCAGTTCTTC. This translates into CASSRGQGPYNEQFF.

This clonotype was found many times. This chain uses TRBV6-1 with TRBJ2-7; D might be TRBD1 or TRBD2, each matching 5 bases. CDR1 and CDR2 from the germline V gene are MNHNS and SASEGT. V lost 6 bases and J 5 bases, leaving 14 bases between the germline ends. This CDR3 has 13 amino acids. The CDR3 nucleotides are TGTGCCAGCAGAGCCGGGACGAGCCACGAGCAGTACTTC. Translation gives CASRAGTSHEQYF.

Concerning this clonotype: The junction shows a germline mismatch at one end, possibly a read error. The chain carries TRBV7-7 and TRBJ1-1, with a weak D call TRBD1 (5 bases). The germline V gene has CDR1 SSHAT and CDR2 FNYEAQ (reference sequence). The CDR3 covers 13 residues. The CDR3 region is CASSALPGREAFF. CDR3 sequence (DNA): TGTGCTAGCAGTGCATTACCGGGGCGAGAAGCTTTCTTT.

In its sample, this clonotype was seen many times. The rearrangement links TRBV5-5 to TRBJ1-3; D gene uncertain. CDR3 length: 17 residues. Germline CDR1 is SGHKS and CDR2 is YYEKEE (reference sequence). Trimming cost V 2 bases and J 0 bases, with 15 bases left between them. This CDR3 is CASSFMSPGRSGNTIYF. The CDR3 nucleotides read TGTGCCAGCAGCTTCATGTCGCCCGGACGCTCTGGAAACACCATATATTTT.

The table lists this clonotype with a few counts. The chain employs TRBV9 and TRBJ2-2; 8 bases align to TRBD2. CDR1 and CDR2 from the germline V gene are SGDLS and YYNGEE. The J segment lost 4 bases and the V segment lost 7 bases, leaving 9 bases of the junction unmatched. CDR3 length equals 15 residues. CDR3 sequence: CASAWTSRGTGELFF. DNA of the CDR3: TGTGCCAGCGCTTGGACTAGCCGGGGCACCGGGGAGCTGTTTTTT.

The CDR3 DNA sequence: TGTGCCAGCAGCGTACGAGCGGGGGGGCCAGATACGCAGTATTTT. Translated: CASSVRAGGPDTQYF. This chain links TRBV9 with TRBJ2-3; 10 bases line up with TRBD2. The CDR3 covers 15 residues. Unmatched junction bases numbered 3, after V lost 1 base and J lost 4 bases. In germline, CDR1 is SGDLS, CDR2 YYNGEE. Filled out from reference TRBV9 and TRBJ2-3, the complete variable domain reads DSGVTQTPKHLITATGQRVTLRCSPRSGDLSVYWYQQSLDQGLQFLIQYYNGEERAKGNILERFSAQQFPDLHSELNLSSLELGDSALYFCASSVRAGGPDTQYFGPGTRLTVL.

This clonotype appeared a few times. The J gene is TRBJ2-5, the V gene TRBV3-1; TRBD1 aligns across 7 bases. The CDR3 contains 15 residues. Trimming took 0 bases from V and 5 from J; bases not matched to a gene: 6. Germline assignment: CDR1 LGHDT and CDR2 YNNKEL (reference sequence). The CDR3 sequence is CASSQDTGAGETQYF. In DNA form, the CDR3 reads TGTGCCAGCAGCCAAGATACAGGGGCAGGGGAGACCCAGTACTTC.

This clonotype was counted ten times or more. The V gene is TRBV19, the J gene TRBJ1-2; weak D call: TRBD1 (5 bases). The CDR3 runs to 13 residues. CDR1 is LNHDA, CDR2 SQIVND, per germline (reference sequence). The ends were cut back, 6 bases at V and 2 bases at J, with 10 bases in the middle. The CDR3 is CASSAQGNYGYTF. Here the CDR3 DNA reads TGTGCCAGTAGCGCTCAGGGAAACTATGGCTACACCTTC.

This clonotype has only a few counts. The rearrangement links TRBV7-3 to TRBJ2-5, with 8 bases aligning to TRBD2. CDR3 size: 15 residues. The V gene end was trimmed by 5 bases and the J gene end by 5 bases; junction bases not matched to a gene: 10. The germline gives CDR1 SGHTA, CDR2 FQGTGA. The DNA for the CDR3 is TGTGCCAGCAGCCCCCGGGCGGGGGGCTTTGAGACCCAGTACTTC. This encodes CASSPRAGGFETQYF.

This clonotype was observed many times. V and J are TRBV11-2 and TRBJ1-1; no definite D call. Germline assignment: CDR1 SGHAT and CDR2 FQNNGV. The V end lost 2 bases, the J end lost 0 bases, and 16 bases lay between the germline ends. This CDR3 is 17 amino acids long. The CDR3 nucleotides read TGTGCCAGCAGCTTAATCGAGAGGGTGGGGTTGAACACTGAAGCTTTCTTT. Protein: CASSLIERVGLNTEAFF.

This clonotype was seen more than once but under ten times. This rearrangement joins TRBV28 to TRBJ2-7; D is ambiguous. V shed 5 bases and J shed 3 bases, with 5 bases lying between them. Germline CDR1 is MDHEN and CDR2 is SYDVKM. The CDR3 runs 11 residues. This CDR3 reads CASSINYEQYF. CDR3 nucleotides: TGTGCCAGCAGTATCAACTACGAGCAGTACTTC.

This clonotype was observed a few times. The J gene is TRBJ2-6, the V gene TRBV18; D remains ambiguous. The CDR3 totals 15 residues. Per germline, CDR1 KGHSH and CDR2 LQKENI. Trimming removed 5 bases from V and 1 base from J, with 9 bases in between. CDR3 sequence reads: CASSSFLSGANVLTF. The CDR3 DNA is TGTGCCAGCTCATCGTTCTTATCTGGGGCCAACGTCCTGACTTTC.

This clonotype has at least ten counts. The chain has TRBV9 and TRBJ2-3; D not certain. CDR3 length: 14 residues. With 1 base removed from V and 0 bases from J, the gap between germline ends came to 6 bases. Germline V CDR1 and CDR2: SGDLS, YYNGEE. CDR3 coding DNA: TGTGCCAGCAGCGTAACAGATAGCACAGATACGCAGTATTTT. It specifies CASSVTDSTDTQYF.

This rearrangement joins TRBV5-1 to TRBJ2-2, with D tentatively TRBD1 (5 bases). The germline V gene encodes CDR1 SGHRS and CDR2 YFSETQ. The V end was cut by 2 bases, the J end by 4 bases, with 12 bases between. This CDR3 has 15 amino acids. The CDR3 spells CASSFLGRSTGELFF. DNA of the CDR3: TGCGCCAGCAGCTTTTTGGGGCGGAGCACCGGGGAGCTGTTTTTT.